This T cell receptor beta chain was found in a study of T cell responses to AZD1222 COVID-19 vaccine. The assay was immunoSEQ multiplex PCR, and TCRdb's table has in-frame clones only and misses some. The sample carries approximately 110,000 clones, about 95% recorded once. A word on this clone: What it recognizes is unknown.

Per the germline V gene, CDR1 is KGHSH and CDR2 is LQKENI. The CDR3 runs to 14 residues. Deletions cut 3 bases from V and 0 bases from J, with 8 bases between. Points from the study as a whole: White British people made up most donors, females outnumbered males, and clonal diversity was possibly underestimated.

The genes are TRBV18 and TRBJ1-1; D remains ambiguous. The sample consisted of peripheral blood, taken on day 0 of AZD1222 vaccination. The TCR comes from an adult in good health. CDR3 loop: CASSPDGLNTEAFF. The CDR3 DNA reads as TGTGCCAGCTCACCCGACGGTCTGAACACTGAAGCTTTCTTT.